These 19 T cell receptor beta chains were sequenced from one sample in a study of cytomegalovirus exposure and HLA in healthy donors. PCR used 60 Vbeta primers and 13 Jbeta primers. Clones were sequenced by immunoSEQ multiplex PCR, and TCRdb holds only the in-frame ones, with some missing. The table shows tens of thousands of clones, with about 84% occurring only once. Sample: PBMCs. The receptors here all came from a girl aged 2 to 10 in good health and CMV-seropositive.

This clone occurred once. The chain joins TRBV11-2 to TRBJ2-7, with 7 nucleotides matching TRBD1. Germline V CDR1 and CDR2: SGHAT, FQNNGV. CDR3 length: 13 amino acids. After removal of 5 bases from V and 2 bases from J, the junction contained 3 bases not matched to a gene. The CDR3 sequence: CASSQGTAYEQYF. For the CDR3, the DNA is TGTGCCAGCAGCCAAGGGACAGCCTACGAGCAGTACTTC.

The chain carries TRBV30 and TRBJ1-5; TRBD1 agrees at 10 bases. The CDR3 contains 21 residues. Germline CDR1 is GTSNPN and CDR2 is SVGIG (reference sequence). Germline trimming cut 0 bases from V and 9 bases from J; bases unmatched to any gene: 26. The CDR3 nucleotides are TGTGCCTGGAGTGTAGCCAGGGGGGAAAGGGTCCGGGACAGGGGATTGGGGCCCCAGCATTTT. Encoded protein: CAWSVARGERVRDRGLGPQHF.

The chain employs TRBV6-5 and TRBJ2-3, with 8 bases aligning to TRBD2. Germline lookup yields CDR1 MNHEY and CDR2 SVGAGI. CDR3 length: 15 amino acids. The V and J ends lost 6 bases and 2 bases, in that order; junction bases with no gene match: 7. The CDR3 nucleotides read TGTGCCAGCAGCCGTAGCGGGGCGGACACAGATACGCAGTATTTT. Protein product: CASSRSGADTDTQYF.

The J gene is TRBJ2-7, the V gene TRBV9; TRBD1 might be the D (6 bases). The germline CDR1 and CDR2 sequences are SGDLS and YYNGEE. The CDR3 totals 16 residues. With 0 bases removed from V and 4 bases from J, the gap between germline ends came to 17 bases. This CDR3 reads CASSVEPGALSYEQYF. The CDR3 coding sequence is TGTGCCAGCAGCGTAGAACCAGGGGCTCTATCATACGAGCAGTACTTC.

The chain links TRBV6-5 to TRBJ2-7, with 8 bases identical to TRBD2. The junction had 6 bases not matched to a gene; V was cut back by 5 bases and J by 3 bases. The germline gives CDR1 MNHEY, CDR2 SVGAGI. The CDR3 loop spans 14 amino acids. CDR3 sequence reads: CASSPSGSIYEQYF. For the CDR3, the DNA is TGTGCCAGCAGTCCCAGCGGGAGTATCTACGAGCAGTACTTC.

The rearrangement uses TRBV2 and TRBJ1-2, with TRBD1 identical over 7 bases. Germline V CDR1 and CDR2: SNHLY, FYNNEI. V shed 3 bases and J 5 bases; nucleotides not matched to a gene: 3. CDR3 length: 13 residues. The chain's CDR3 is CASSEGTAYGYTF. CDR3 sequence (DNA): TGTGCCAGCAGTGAGGGGACAGCGTATGGCTACACCTTC. Combining the CDR3 with reference TRBV2 and TRBJ1-2 gives the whole variable domain EPEVTQTPSHQVTQMGQEVILRCVPISNHLYFYWYRQILGQKVEFLVSFYNNEISEKSEIFDDQFSVERPDGSNFTLKIRSTKLEDSAMYFCASSEGTAYGYTFGSGTRLTVV.

This clone was detected only once. The chain joins TRBV13 to TRBJ1-5; no clear D. The CDR3 runs to 14 residues. Germline loops: CDR1 PRHDT, CDR2 FYEKMQ (reference sequence). The V and J ends lost 0 bases and 4 bases respectively, with 7 bases between them. The DNA of the CDR3 is TGTGCCAGCAGCTTAGGTCGGGAGAATCAGCCCCAGCATTTT. Its translation: CASSLGRENQPQHF.

This clone occurred once. V gene TRBV5-4 combines with J gene TRBJ2-2; D call uncertain. Germline V gene data show CDR1 as SGHNT and CDR2 as YYREEE (reference sequence). V was cut by 3 bases and J by 1 base, with 7 bases left in between. The CDR3 extends over 14 amino acids. CDR3 coding DNA: TGTGCCAGCAGCTCCGACTGGAACACCGGGGAGCTGTTTTTT. It codes for CASSSDWNTGELFF.

This chain uses TRBV28 with TRBJ1-2; the D gene is possibly TRBD1 (6 bases). Trimming took off 10 bases at V and 3 bases at J, with 15 bases between the two ends. CDR1 and CDR2 from the germline V gene are MDHEN and SYDVKM. This CDR3 contains 13 residues. This CDR3 reads CATQTGRDYGYTF. CDR3 coding DNA: TGTGCCACCCAAACAGGGAGGGACTATGGCTACACCTTC.

The genes are TRBV29-1 and TRBJ1-2; a weak D match, TRBD1 (5 bases). Germline V CDR1 and CDR2: SQVTM, ANQGSEA. Deletions cut 7 bases from V and 1 base from J, with 16 bases between. This CDR3 region has 14 residues. In DNA, the CDR3 is TGCAGCGAGGCACGGATGGGGCTTAACTATGGCTACACCTTC. It codes for CSEARMGLNYGYTF.

V and J are TRBV6-1 and TRBJ2-7; 7 positions agree with TRBD1. This CDR3 comprises 12 residues. V shed 6 bases, J shed 5 bases, and the junction held 4 bases outside the gene matches. Germline CDR1 and CDR2: MNHNS and SASEGT. The CDR3 protein is CASRTTGNEQYF. The DNA of the CDR3 is TGTGCCAGCAGGACGACAGGGAACGAGCAGTACTTC.

The chain links TRBV30 to TRBJ1-5; tentative D call: TRBD1 (5 bases). The CDR3 sequence is 15 residues long. Looked up from germline, CDR1 is GTSNPN and CDR2 is SVGIG (reference sequence). V lost 1 base to trimming and J lost 8 bases, with 18 bases between them. In DNA form, the CDR3 reads TGTGCCTGGAGTGATGGGACTCCTCATCGCGAGCCCCAGCATTTT. Amino acid sequence: CAWSDGTPHREPQHF.

This clone was counted between two and nine times. The CDR3 sequence: CASSLAGNTEAFF. CDR3 coding DNA: TGTGCCAGCAGTTTAGCAGGGAACACTGAAGCTTTCTTT. The gene calls are TRBV27 and TRBJ1-1, with unresolved D. The length of the CDR3 is 13 residues. Germline CDR1 and CDR2: MNHEY and SMNVEV (reference sequence). The V and J ends lost 2 bases and 1 base respectively, with 5 bases between them.

This clone was counted between two and nine times. V is TRBV29-1 and J is TRBJ2-2, with D possibly being TRBD2 (6 bases). The CDR3 covers 15 residues. V gave up 5 bases and J gave up 1 base, with 14 bases separating them. CDR1 and CDR2 from the germline V gene are SQVTM and ANQGSEA. The CDR3 DNA reads TGCAGCGTTCAAGCCCTAGCGATGAACACCGGGGAGCTGTTTTTT. This sequence encodes CSVQALAMNTGELFF.

CDR3 in DNA: TGTGCCAGCAGCCAAGAGGCTAGCGTTAGCACAGATACGCAGTATTTT. Translating gives CASSQEASVSTDTQYF. This chain joins TRBV4-2 and TRBJ2-3; D may be TRBD2 (6 bases). V was trimmed by 0 bases and J by 0 bases, leaving 10 bases between them. The CDR3 contains 16 residues. The germline CDR1 and CDR2 sequences are LGHNA and YNFKEQ.

The rearrangement links TRBV9 to TRBJ2-2, with a weak D call TRBD1 (6 bases). Germline V gene lookup returns CDR1 SGDLS and CDR2 YYNGEE. This CDR3 region has 16 residues. Trimming removed 4 bases at V and 0 bases at J, with 13 bases between. CDR3 region: CASSSRTVPNTGELFF. CDR3 DNA sequence: TGTGCCAGCAGCTCTCGGACAGTCCCGAACACCGGGGAGCTGTTTTTT.

Details on this clone: The junction departs from germline at one end; a sequencing error may be responsible. The V gene is TRBV7-7, the J gene TRBJ2-5, with D possibly being TRBD2 (6 bases). Germline V gene sequence: CDR1 SSHAT, CDR2 FNYEAQ (reference sequence). The length of the CDR3 is 15 residues. DNA of the CDR3: TGTGCTAGCAGCTTAGGGTTCGGGGGTTTGGAGACCCAGTACTTC. It yields the protein CASSLGFGGLETQYF.

This clone was counted only a few times. The rearrangement joins TRBV6-6 to TRBJ1-5; a possible D gene is TRBD1 (5 bases). Trimming took off 10 bases at V and 6 bases at J, with 16 bases between the two ends. The CDR3 runs 13 residues. CDR1 MNHNY and CDR2 SVGAGI come from the germline V gene (reference sequence). CDR3 in amino acids: CATLRGSGQPQHF. CDR3 coding DNA: TGTGCCACGCTTCGGGGGTCAGGTCAGCCCCAGCATTTT.

The chain carries TRBV7-8 and TRBJ2-7; 7 nucleotides line up with TRBD2. Trimming removed 5 bases from V and 4 bases from J; junction bases left unmatched: 11. CDR3 length: 15 residues. Germline V gene lookup returns CDR1 SGHVS and CDR2 FQNEAQ. CDR3 coding DNA: TGTGCCAGCAGCACCGGACTAGTTCTTAAATACGAGCAGTACTTC. It yields the protein CASSTGLVLKYEQYF.